The clone carrying this T cell receptor beta chain was seen a handful of times. Then a second PCR, running about 6 to 12 cycles, was carried out with a sample-barcoded 5' primer and a J-beta primer mix. TCRdb reprocessed the 5' RACE reads via MiXCR and lists one record per CDR3 protein. The sample holds about 770,000 distinct CDR3 sequences, under 45% seen once. This specimen comes from a study of blood T cells in healthy people across ages. V shed 9 bases, J shed 4 bases, and the junction held 8 bases outside the gene matches. The length of the CDR3 is 13 residues. Each of the donors had roughly 9.1 milliliters of peripheral blood drawn into EDTA-treated Vacutainer tubes.

The chain is built from TRBV12-3 or TRBV12-4 and TRBJ2-7; TRBD2 agrees at 8 bases. This sequence originates from a man in his 60s in good health. The sample consisted of blood. The DNA of the CDR3 is TGTGCCAGTCAAACGGGGGGGAAGTACGAGCAGTACTTC. Translated: CASQTGGKYEQYF.